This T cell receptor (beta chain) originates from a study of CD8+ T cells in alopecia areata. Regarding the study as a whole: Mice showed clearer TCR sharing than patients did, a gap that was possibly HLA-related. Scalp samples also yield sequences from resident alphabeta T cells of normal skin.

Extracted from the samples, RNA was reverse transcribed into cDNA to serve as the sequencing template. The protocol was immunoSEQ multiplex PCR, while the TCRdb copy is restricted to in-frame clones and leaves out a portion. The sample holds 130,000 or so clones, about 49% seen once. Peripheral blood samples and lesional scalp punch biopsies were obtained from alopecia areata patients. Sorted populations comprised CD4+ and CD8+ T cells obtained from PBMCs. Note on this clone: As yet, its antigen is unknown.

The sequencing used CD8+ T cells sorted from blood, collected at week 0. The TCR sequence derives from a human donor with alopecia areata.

For the CDR3, the DNA is TGCAGCGTTGTGAGACTATTGGGTGACGAGCAGTACTTC. This sequence encodes CSVVRLLGDEQYF. V and J are TRBV29-1 and TRBJ2-7; possible D gene TRBD2, 5 bases. V lost 4 bases, J lost 5 bases, and 15 bases lay in between. Germline-derived CDR1 and CDR2 are SQVTM and ANQGSEA. The CDR3 has 13 amino acids.